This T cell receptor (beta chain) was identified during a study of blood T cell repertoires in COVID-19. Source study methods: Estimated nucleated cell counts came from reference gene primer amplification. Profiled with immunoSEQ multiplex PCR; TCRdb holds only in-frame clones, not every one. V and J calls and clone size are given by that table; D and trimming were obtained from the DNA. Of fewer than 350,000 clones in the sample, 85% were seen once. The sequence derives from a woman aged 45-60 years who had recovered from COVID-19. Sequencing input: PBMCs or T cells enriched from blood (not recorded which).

The CDR3: CASSLPDRATEAFF. The CDR3 DNA reads TGTGCCAGCAGCCTCCCAGACAGGGCCACTGAAGCTTTCTTT. V and J are TRBV7-2 and TRBJ1-1, with 7 positions matching TRBD1. V gave up 5 bases and J gave up 4 bases; unmatched junction bases: 7. Germline V CDR1 and CDR2: SGHTA, FQGNSA. CDR3 length: 14 residues.